The 32 T cell receptor beta chains reported below all come from one sample, sequenced in a study of metastatic and nonmetastatic thyroid tumors. TCRdb re-analyzed the PCR reads through MiXCR. Among about 5,000 clones listed, under 30% were seen once. All patients reached thyroid surgery having received no treatment beforehand. Sequencing used adjacent normal tissue. The origin of the receptors is a female donor with papillary thyroid cancer or a benign thyroid nodule (not recorded which). Some clones in this sample may be carry-over from other donors' samples.

V gene TRBV6-1 combines with J gene TRBJ2-7; D is undetermined. Trimming shortened V by 1 base and J by 0 bases, and 10 bases separated the two germline ends. The CDR3 is 15 amino acids. The germline CDR1 and CDR2 sequences are MNHNS and SASEGT. The CDR3 region is CASSEVSGSSYEQYF. The CDR3 DNA sequence: TGTGCCAGCAGTGAAGTCTCGGGCAGCTCCTACGAGCAGTACTTC.

There are a few counts of this clone. The chain carries TRBV6-1 and TRBJ2-2; D ambiguous. The CDR3 is 15 residues long. Germline assignment: CDR1 MNHNS and CDR2 SASEGT. V lost 5 bases to trimming and J lost 0 bases, with 10 bases between them. CDR3 DNA sequence: TGTGCCAGCAGTCCGCGGACGGCGAACACCGGGGAGCTGTTTTTT. Its translation: CASSPRTANTGELFF.

V is TRBV28 and J is TRBJ2-1; no firm D call. The CDR3 runs to 12 residues. Germline loops: CDR1 MDHEN, CDR2 SYDVKM. V dropped 6 bases and J dropped 7 bases, with 10 bases sitting between them. CDR3 DNA: TGTGCCAGCAGATCCTGGGGAAATGAGCAGTTCTTC. Translated: CASRSWGNEQFF.

The chain joins TRBV10-2 to TRBJ2-1, with no clear D. Deletions cut 1 base from V and 6 bases from J, with 10 bases between. The length of the CDR3 is 14 residues. Germline lookup yields CDR1 WSHSY and CDR2 SAAADI. CDR3 nucleotide sequence: TGCGCCAGCAGTGAGTACCCTAACAGCAATGAGCAGTTCTTC. It yields the protein CASSEYPNSNEQFF.

The chain employs TRBV14 and TRBJ2-1, with D perhaps matching TRBD1 (5 bases). V lost 4 bases and J lost 1, with 17 bases in between. The length of the CDR3 is 17 residues. Per the germline V gene, CDR1 is SGHDN and CDR2 is FVKESK. In nucleotides, the CDR3 is TGTGCCAGCAGCCCCTCATTGGGGCTTGTTTCCTACAATGAGCAGTTCTTC. As protein: CASSPSLGLVSYNEQFF.

By sample fraction, this clone is medium-sized. The chain joins TRBV11-2 to TRBJ2-3, with unresolved D. V was shortened by 3 bases and J by 2 bases, with 6 bases between the two germline ends. Germline CDR1 SGHAT, CDR2 FQNNGV. There are 13 residues in the CDR3. CDR3 nucleotide sequence: TGTGCCAGCAGCTTTGTCCCCACAGATACGCAGTATTTT. It translates to CASSFVPTDTQYF.

This clone rates as medium-sized. The rearrangement joins TRBV28 to TRBJ1-6; a weak D match, TRBD1 (5 bases). V lost 6 bases and J 15 bases, leaving 15 bases between the germline ends. The CDR3 loop spans 12 amino acids. The germline CDR1 and CDR2 sequences are MDHEN and SYDVKM. CDR3 loop: CASSSNTGGLHF. CDR3 DNA sequence: TGTGCCAGCAGCTCTAATACAGGTGGCCTCCACTTT.

This chain connects TRBV18 to TRBJ2-7, with D possibly called TRBD1 or TRBD2 (5 bases each). CDR1 is KGHSH and CDR2 is LQKENI in the germline V gene. This CDR3 is built from 16 residues. V lost 4 bases and J lost 3, with 19 bases in between. The CDR3 sequence: CASSQLPGPGNYEQYF. In DNA form, the CDR3 reads TGTGCCAGCTCACAACTACCGGGACCGGGTAACTACGAGCAGTACTTC.

The chain is built from TRBV7-3 and TRBJ2-1; D may be TRBD2 (5 bases). This CDR3 contains 16 residues. Trimming left V 5 bases short and J 9 bases short, with 23 bases between. Germline CDR1 and CDR2: SGHTA and FQGTGA. CDR3 sequence (DNA): TGTGCCAGCAGCCTTAATGAAGCGGATATGCACACTGAGCAGTTCTTC. It translates to CASSLNEADMHTEQFF. The variable domain in full, with the rest retrieved from reference TRBV7-3 and TRBJ2-1, is GAGVSQTPSNKVTEKGKYVELRCDPISGHTALYWYRQSLGQGPEFLIYFQGTGAADDSGLPNDRFFAVRPEGSVSTLKIQRTERGDSAVYLCASSLNEADMHTEQFFGPGTRLTVL.

By sample share, this clone is medium-sized. CDR3: CSASTSDYGYTF. Written as DNA, the CDR3 is TGCAGTGCTAGCACGTCGGATTATGGCTACACCTTC. The V call is TRBV20-1, the J call TRBJ1-2; D not certain. Looked up from germline, CDR1 is DFQATT and CDR2 is SNEGSKA (reference sequence). This CDR3 is built from 12 residues. Trimming removed 3 bases at V and 5 bases at J, with 10 bases between.

The chain uses TRBV10-3 and TRBJ2-3; TRBD2 aligns across 12 bases. The CDR3 has 16 amino acids. Trimming took 10 bases from V and 6 from J; bases not matched to a gene: 14. CDR1 ENHRY and CDR2 SYGVKD come from the germline V gene. CDR3 sequence reads: CATNAWLAGGGDTQYF. In DNA form, the CDR3 reads TGTGCCACGAACGCGTGGCTAGCGGGAGGGGGGGATACGCAGTATTTT.

A remark on this clone: No conserved phenylalanine or tryptophan ends this CDR3, so it is likely a read error. The J gene is TRBJ2-7, the V gene TRBV11-2; a possible D gene is TRBD2 (7 bases). This CDR3 is 16 amino acids long. The germline gives CDR1 SGHAT, CDR2 FQNNGV. V was cut by 3 bases and J by 0 bases, with 15 bases left in between. The CDR3 is CASSFDGGGSSYEQYI. CDR3 nucleotide sequence: TGTGCCAGCAGCTTTGATGGGGGCGGGAGCTCCTACGAGCAGTACATC.

This clone is classed as large. CDR3: CASGTGDVGYTF. The CDR3 DNA reads as TGTGCCAGCGGGACAGGGGACGTTGGCTACACCTTC. J is TRBJ1-2 and V is TRBV6-1; TRBD1 aligns across 10 bases. The V and J ends lost 8 bases and 7 bases, in that order; junction bases with no gene match: 4. Germline values: CDR1 MNHNS, CDR2 SASEGT. The CDR3 loop spans 12 amino acids.

By share of the sample, this clone is medium-sized (0.01 to 0.1%). This chain joins TRBV6-2 or TRBV6-3 and TRBJ1-2, with D possibly being TRBD1 (6 bases). Deletions cut 4 bases from V and 5 bases from J, with 17 bases between. The CDR3 is made up of 15 amino acids. From germline, CDR1 is MNHEY and CDR2 SVGEGT. The CDR3 DNA reads as TGTGCCAGCAGTTGGGGGCCCACAACTCCTTATGGCTACACCTTC. This translates into CASSWGPTTPYGYTF.

For this clone: Sequence at one end of the junction differs from germline and may be a read error. The J gene is TRBJ2-1, the V gene TRBV6-1; 13 bases align to TRBD2. CDR1 MNHNS and CDR2 SASEGT come from the germline V gene. This CDR3 is 17 amino acids long. Here the CDR3 reads CVSRVATSGGIYNEHFF. The CDR3 bases are TGTGTCAGCAGGGTAGCGACTAGCGGGGGGATATACAATGAGCACTTCTTC.

The V call is TRBV6-2 or TRBV6-3, the J call TRBJ2-2; D gene ambiguous. Germline V gives CDR1 MNHEY, CDR2 SVGEGT. The CDR3 sequence is 15 residues long. The V and J ends lost 5 bases and 6 bases respectively, with 16 bases between them. The CDR3 region is CASSRIANNPGELFF. The CDR3 nucleotides read TGTGCCAGCAGTAGAATAGCTAACAACCCCGGGGAGCTGTTTTTT.

This clone turned up a few times. The chain recombines TRBV6-1 with TRBJ2-7, with D perhaps matching TRBD1 (6 bases). Germline V gene sequence: CDR1 MNHNS, CDR2 SASEGT. V dropped 4 bases and J dropped 6 bases, with 16 bases sitting between them. This CDR3 region has 14 residues. The CDR3, as DNA: TGTGCCAGCAGTGCCGAATACAGGGTACCCGAGCAGTACTTC. Translated: CASSAEYRVPEQYF.

The genes are TRBV11-1 and TRBJ2-2; possible D gene TRBD1, 6 bases. CDR1 and CDR2 from the germline V gene are SGHAT and FQDESV (reference sequence). CDR3 length equals 15 residues. Trimming cost V 4 bases and J 6 bases, with 15 bases left between them. The CDR3, as DNA: TGTGCCAGCAGCTACCTAGCAGGGGACGCCGGGGAGCTGTTTTTT. Residues: CASSYLAGDAGELFF. The whole variable domain, remainder taken from reference TRBV11-1 and TRBJ2-2, is EAEVAQSPRYKITEKSQAVAFWCDPISGHATLYWYRQILGQGPELLVQFQDESVVDDSQLPKDRFSAERLKGVDSTLKIQPAELGDSAMYLCASSYLAGDAGELFFGEGSRLTVL.

Sample share makes this clone large. This rearrangement joins TRBV3-1 to TRBJ2-7; perhaps D is TRBD1 or TRBD2 (6 bases each). The length of the CDR3 is 15 residues. CDR1 LGHDT and CDR2 YNNKEL come from the germline V gene (reference sequence). V was cut by 4 bases and J by 6 bases, with 19 bases left in between. CDR3: CASSPSVGGIGEQYF. CDR3 DNA: TGTGCCAGCAGCCCCAGCGTGGGGGGCATAGGCGAGCAGTACTTC.

J is TRBJ1-1 and V is TRBV9; D remains ambiguous. This CDR3 is 12 amino acids long. Germline CDR1 reads SGDLS; CDR2 reads YYNGEE. Trimming took 5 bases from V and 4 from J, leaving 9 bases between them. The CDR3 nucleotides are TGTGCCAGCAGTAGCCGGGGCACTGAAGCTTTCTTT. It yields the protein CASSSRGTEAFF. Full variable domain (remainder filled in from reference TRBV9 and TRBJ1-1): DSGVTQTPKHLITATGQRVTLRCSPRSGDLSVYWYQQSLDQGLQFLIQYYNGEERAKGNILERFSAQQFPDLHSELNLSSLELGDSALYFCASSSRGTEAFFGQGTRLTVV.

V gene TRBV20-1 combines with J gene TRBJ2-7; 11 bases match TRBD2. The junction had 6 bases not matched to a gene; V was cut back by 2 bases and J by 6 bases. Germline-derived CDR1 and CDR2 are DFQATT and SNEGSKA (reference sequence). CDR3 length: 14 amino acids. The CDR3 loop reads CSARPASGRFEQYF. CDR3 nucleotide sequence: TGCAGTGCTAGACCCGCTAGCGGGAGGTTCGAGCAGTACTTC.

This clone is classed as medium-sized (0.01 to 0.1%). This chain connects TRBV28 to TRBJ1-5; the D is unclear. The germline CDR1 and CDR2 sequences are MDHEN and SYDVKM. Trimming shortened V by 3 bases and J by 2 bases, and 11 bases separated the two germline ends. The length of the CDR3 is 15 residues. CDR3 coding DNA: TGTGCCAGCAGTTTTGGCGGGCTCGGCAATCAGCCCCAGCATTTT. Protein: CASSFGGLGNQPQHF.

This clone was observed a few times. The chain links TRBV2 to TRBJ2-3; D is unresolved. This CDR3 has 15 amino acids. With 2 bases removed from V and 0 bases from J, the gap between germline ends came to 9 bases. The V gene's germline CDR1 is SNHLY and CDR2 FYNNEI. The CDR3 loop is CASSESGSSTDTQYF. In nucleotides, the CDR3 is TGTGCCAGCAGTGAATCGGGCAGTAGCACAGATACGCAGTATTTT.

The J gene is TRBJ2-1, the V gene TRBV7-2, with 15 positions matching TRBD2. The CDR3 has 15 residues. The V segment lost 5 bases and the J segment 6 bases; nucleotides outside the gene matches: 2. Per the germline V gene, CDR1 is SGHTA and CDR2 is FQGNSA. CDR3 protein: CASSQGLAGGNEQFF. The DNA for the CDR3 is TGTGCCAGCAGCCAGGGACTAGCGGGAGGCAATGAGCAGTTCTTC.

Worth noting for this clone: No DNA is shown, since the ends of the CDR3 on it are uncertain; the CDR3 is the one TCRdb lists. V gene TRBV19 combines with J gene TRBJ2-2; TRBD2, as called in the table, went unchecked against the DNA. The CDR3 spans 16 residues, counting both ends. Germline lookup yields CDR1 LNHDA and CDR2 SQIVND (reference sequence). CDR3 region: CAISMVAGGNTWELCF.

This clone turned up a few times. The rearrangement links TRBV19 to TRBJ2-1; D possibly matches TRBD1 or TRBD2 (5 bases each). CDR1 is LNHDA and CDR2 is SQIVND in the germline V gene (reference sequence). Trimming cost V 6 bases and J 15 bases, with 18 bases left between them. The CDR3 covers 12 residues. The CDR3 sequence is CASRPGTTLRFF. The CDR3 DNA follows: TGTGCCAGTAGACCCGGGACCACTTTACGGTTCTTC.

This clone was seen more than once but under ten times. One junction end does not reproduce the germline sequence, and a read error may be involved. This rearrangement joins TRBV6-5 to TRBJ2-1; D unclear. Germline V gene sequence: CDR1 MNHEY, CDR2 SVGAGI. This CDR3 spans 15 amino acids. This CDR3 is CASSYSIHSPNELFF. The CDR3 DNA follows: TGTGCCAGCAGTTACTCGATTCACAGCCCGAATGAGCTGTTCTTC.

CDR3 DNA: TGTGCCAGCGGGCAGCCGCAAACCTACGAGCAGTACTTC. Translation gives CASGQPQTYEQYF. V usage is TRBV6-1 and J usage is TRBJ2-7; D unclear. Deletions cut 8 bases from V and 2 bases from J, with 13 bases between. CDR1 is MNHNS, CDR2 SASEGT, per germline. CDR3 length: 13 amino acids.

The chain joins TRBV19 to TRBJ2-7, with TRBD1 as a possible D gene (6 bases). Germline values: CDR1 LNHDA, CDR2 SQIVND (reference sequence). This CDR3 contains 15 residues. Trimming removed 5 bases at V and 5 bases at J, with 19 bases between. CDR3 in amino acids: CASSPPSSRGDEQYF. The CDR3 DNA is TGTGCCAGTAGTCCGCCCTCGAGCAGGGGTGACGAGCAGTACTTC.

The chain uses TRBV28 and TRBJ2-7; 10 bases are a match to TRBD1. This CDR3 has 15 residues. Germline lookup yields CDR1 MDHEN and CDR2 SYDVKM. After removal of 4 bases from V and 5 bases from J, the junction contained 8 bases not matched to a gene. The CDR3 bases are TGTGCCAGCAGTTCACCGGGGACAGGGGAAAACGAGCAGTACTTC. Translated: CASSSPGTGENEQYF. The variable domain in full, with the rest retrieved from reference TRBV28 and TRBJ2-7, is DVKVTQSSRYLVKRTGEKVFLECVQDMDHENMFWYRQDPGLGLRLIYFSYDVKMKEKGDIPEGYSVSREKKERFSLILESASTNQTSMYLCASSSPGTGENEQYFGPGTRLTVT.

This chain links TRBV5-1 with TRBJ1-5, with D unclear. V shed 1 base and J shed 7 bases, with 9 bases lying between them. Looked up from germline, CDR1 is SGHRS and CDR2 is YFSETQ. The CDR3 sequence is 13 residues long. CDR3 loop: CASSLSGDQPQHF. CDR3 bases: TGCGCCAGCAGCTTGTCGGGAGACCAGCCCCAGCATTTT.

The chain couples TRBV20-1 to TRBJ1-5, with a weak D call TRBD1 (6 bases). Trimming cost V 4 bases and J 4 bases, with 17 bases left between them. CDR3 size: 15 residues. CDR1 and CDR2 from the germline V gene are DFQATT and SNEGSKA (reference sequence). This CDR3 is CSAIGQLSMNQPQHF. CDR3 coding DNA: TGCAGTGCTATTGGACAGCTTAGCATGAATCAGCCCCAGCATTTT.